This passage covers 30 T cell receptor beta chains from one sample sequenced in a study of shared clonotypes between healthy human individuals. Libraries were prepared by immunoSEQ multiplex PCR; TCRdb keeps only in-frame clonotypes and omits some of them. The table shows 600,000 to 700,000 clones, with around 73% occurring only once. Input material: memory CD4+ T cells sorted from blood. Subset defined: CD45RA-negative fraction. The receptors come from a woman in her twenties or thirties in good health.

The chain uses TRBV7-9 and TRBJ1-3, with D hard to call. Germline V lookup: CDR1 SEHNR, CDR2 FQNEAQ (reference sequence). The CDR3 loop spans 13 amino acids. V lost 3 bases, J lost 4 bases, and 7 bases lay in between. CDR3 loop: CASSFGRGNTIYF. CDR3 coding DNA: TGTGCCAGCAGCTTCGGGCGCGGAAACACCATATATTTT.

Turning to this clone: At the DNA level, this CDR3 is encoded by other sequences in the same sample as well. This chain connects TRBV19 to TRBJ2-7; TRBD2 is a possible D gene (5 bases). CDR3 length: 14 residues. CDR1 and CDR2 from the germline V gene are LNHDA and SQIVND (reference sequence). The V gene lost 5 bases and the J gene lost 1 base, with 12 bases spanning the gap. This CDR3 is CASSSGLASYEQYF. The CDR3 DNA is TGTGCCAGTAGTTCTGGACTGGCTTCCTACGAGCAGTACTTC.

This sequence joins TRBV6-5 and TRBJ2-7; D tentatively reads TRBD1 or TRBD2 (5 bases each). The CDR3 has 15 residues. In germline, CDR1 is MNHEY, CDR2 SVGAGI. V lost 5 bases to trimming and J lost 7 bases, with 21 bases between them. The CDR3 spells CASSNIIEGPTEQYF. CDR3 in DNA: TGTGCCAGCAGTAACATAATTGAGGGGCCCACGGAGCAGTACTTC.

This clone was counted once. The chain has TRBV7-8 and TRBJ2-1; D gene unclear. This CDR3 has 11 amino acids. V shed 1 base and J shed 13 bases, with 8 bases lying between them. Germline lookup yields CDR1 SGHVS and CDR2 FQNEAQ. This CDR3 reads CASSLGPLQFF. The CDR3 nucleotides are TGTGCCAGCAGCTTAGGCCCCCTACAGTTCTTC.

The chain uses TRBV6-5 and TRBJ2-1, with D uncertain. Germline V gene data show CDR1 as MNHEY and CDR2 as SVGAGI. Trimming removed 9 bases from V and 7 bases from J, with 16 bases in between. The CDR3 extends over 13 amino acids. In nucleotides, the CDR3 is TGTGCCAGGGATCCTGCCCGTGGTAATGAGCAGTTCTTC. Its protein is CARDPARGNEQFF.

V usage is TRBV5-1 and J usage is TRBJ1-1; D remains unclear. Trimming took 5 bases from V and 1 from J, leaving 6 bases between them. The length of the CDR3 is 12 residues. Germline V gene sequence: CDR1 SGHRS, CDR2 YFSETQ. The CDR3 sequence: CASSAGNTEAFF. Here the CDR3 DNA reads TGCGCCAGCAGTGCAGGGAACACTGAAGCTTTCTTT.

At least ten counts were recorded for this clone. Written as DNA, the CDR3 is TGCGCCAGCAGCCCGGATGTAGCGGGTGAAAAACTGTTTTTT. Translated: CASSPDVAGEKLFF. The chain couples TRBV5-1 to TRBJ1-4; D unresolved. The germline V gene encodes CDR1 SGHRS and CDR2 YFSETQ. V lost 4 bases and J lost 7, with 14 bases in between. CDR3 length: 14 residues.

This clone was observed a few times. J is TRBJ1-1 and V is TRBV11-2; D is possibly TRBD1 (5 bases). V dropped 4 bases and J dropped 6 bases, with 18 bases sitting between them. The germline gives CDR1 SGHAT, CDR2 FQNNGV. The CDR3 contains 15 residues. The CDR3 sequence: CASSSGPLGTAEAFF. In DNA, the CDR3 is TGTGCCAGCAGCTCGGGGCCCCTGGGGACCGCTGAAGCTTTCTTT.

The chain is built from TRBV7-3 and TRBJ1-1; TRBD1 might be the D (5 bases). Germline values: CDR1 SGHTA, CDR2 FQGTGA. V lost 5 bases to trimming and J lost 2 bases, with 12 bases between them. The CDR3 is made up of 14 amino acids. The CDR3 protein is CASSQGRTNTEAFF. CDR3 nucleotides: TGTGCCAGCAGCCAGGGACGGACCAACACTGAAGCTTTCTTT.

The chain is built from TRBV9 and TRBJ1-1; TRBD1 matches at 7 bases. Germline CDR1 is SGDLS and CDR2 is YYNGEE. This CDR3 contains 14 residues. V trimming: 3 bases; J trimming: 7 bases; junction bases outside the gene matches: 9. Written as DNA, the CDR3 is TGTGCCAGCAGCGGGACAGGACTTGGCTATGAAGCTTTCTTT. It is translated as CASSGTGLGYEAFF.

This chain links TRBV5-1 with TRBJ2-5, with TRBD2 matching over 7 bases. Near its end, the DNA agrees better with TRBJ2-7, so the J call may be wrong. The CDR3 sequence is 13 residues long. Germline-derived CDR1 and CDR2 are SGHRS and YFSETQ. CDR3 region: CASSSQRDGEQYF. Written as DNA, the CDR3 is TGCGCCAGCAGCTCCCAGCGGGACGGCGAGCAGTACTTC.

This clone was recorded only once. V is TRBV25-1 and J is TRBJ2-7; TRBD1 matches at 11 bases. V trimming: 7 bases; J trimming: 2 bases; junction bases outside the gene matches: 4. CDR3 length: 14 amino acids. Germline CDR1 and CDR2: MGHDK and SYGVNS. This CDR3 reads CASTPGQGAYEQYF. DNA for the CDR3: TGTGCCAGCACCCCGGGACAGGGGGCCTACGAGCAGTACTTC.

This clone came up a few times. The chain combines TRBV13 with TRBJ2-2, with TRBD1 matching 8 bases. Germline CDR1 reads PRHDT; CDR2 reads FYEKMQ (reference sequence). V shed 6 bases and J 4 bases; nucleotides not matched to a gene: 7. This CDR3 has 15 amino acids. The CDR3 spells CASRWTGQGTGELFF. For the CDR3, the DNA is TGTGCCAGCAGATGGACCGGACAGGGCACCGGGGAGCTGTTTTTT.

This clone was recorded many times. The sample contains more than one DNA sequence encoding this CDR3. V gene TRBV2 combines with J gene TRBJ2-2; TRBD1 agrees at 7 bases. This CDR3 spans 14 amino acids. V lost 8 bases and J lost 0; bases outside the gene matches: 3. Germline CDR1 is SNHLY and CDR2 is FYNNEI. CDR3: CASRQGTNTGELFF. The CDR3 DNA is TGTGCCAGCCGACAGGGAACGAACACCGGGGAGCTGTTTTTT.

The sample holds one count of this clone. The chain has TRBV6-5 and TRBJ1-2, with D possibly being TRBD1 (6 bases). Trimming removed 0 bases at V and 4 bases at J, with 15 bases between. CDR1 is MNHEY and CDR2 is SVGAGI in the germline V gene. There are 16 residues in the CDR3. Here the CDR3 DNA reads TGTGCCAGCAGTTACTCTGGGGGGCGCAAGGTCTATGGCTACACCTTC. It yields the protein CASSYSGGRKVYGYTF.

The chain recombines TRBV6-1 with TRBJ2-7, with a possible D match to TRBD1 (6 bases). The CDR3 has 12 residues. Germline loops: CDR1 MNHNS, CDR2 SASEGT. As DNA, the CDR3 is TGTGCTGCAGGGGCCTGGGTCTACGAGCAGTACTTC. Amino acids: CAAGAWVYEQYF.

This clone has a single count. This chain uses TRBV5-6 with TRBJ2-5; no clear D. Germline V gene lookup returns CDR1 SGHDT and CDR2 YYEEEE. Trimming pared 0 bases from V and 2 bases from J, leaving 8 bases between. The CDR3 spans 14 residues. CDR3 region: CASSLVGAQETQYF. As DNA, the CDR3 is TGTGCCAGCAGCTTGGTAGGTGCTCAAGAGACCCAGTACTTC.

This clone has just a few counts. J is TRBJ1-2 and V is TRBV5-1; TRBD1 matches 8 bases. The CDR3 sequence is 13 residues long. Germline V gene data show CDR1 as SGHRS and CDR2 as YFSETQ. After removal of 2 bases from V and 6 bases from J, the junction contained 3 bases not matched to a gene. The CDR3 DNA reads TGCGCCAGCAGCTTACAGGGGGAGGATGGCTACACCTTC. This encodes CASSLQGEDGYTF. Supplemented by reference TRBV5-1 and TRBJ1-2, the full variable domain reads KAGVTQTPRYLIKTRGQQVTLSCSPISGHRSVSWYQQTPGQGLQFLFEYFSETQRNKGNFPGRFSGRQFSNSRSEMNVSTLELGDSALYLCASSLQGEDGYTFGSGTRLTVV.

The V and J genes are TRBV4-1 and TRBJ2-1, with TRBD2 matching over 9 bases. The CDR3 is 15 amino acids. Germline V gene data show CDR1 as MGHRA and CDR2 as YSYEKL. V was pared by 4 bases and J by 9 bases, with 10 bases of the junction left unmatched. The CDR3 region is CASSPKGASGVEQFF. The CDR3 nucleotides are TGCGCCAGCAGCCCCAAAGGGGCTAGCGGGGTTGAGCAGTTCTTC.

The CDR3 coding sequence is TGTGCCAGTAGTATAAGATCACAGCAAGATTACGAGCAGTACTTC. This sequence encodes CASSIRSQQDYEQYF. The chain uses TRBV19 and TRBJ2-7; D gene unclear. Between the trimmed V and J ends, which lost 2 bases and 4 bases, there was a span of 15 bases. There are 15 residues in the CDR3. In germline, CDR1 is LNHDA, CDR2 SQIVND (reference sequence).

The DNA for the CDR3 is TGTGCCAGCAGTTTATATATCACCCGCTCTGGGGCCAACGTCCTGACTTTC. Translating it yields CASSLYITRSGANVLTF. This rearrangement joins TRBV27 to TRBJ2-6, with D unclear. The CDR3 extends over 17 amino acids. Germline assignment: CDR1 MNHEY and CDR2 SMNVEV (reference sequence). V was clipped by 1 base and J by 0 bases, with 10 bases between them.

J is TRBJ1-4 and V is TRBV5-1, with D perhaps TRBD1 (5 bases). This CDR3 contains 14 residues. Looked up from germline, CDR1 is SGHRS and CDR2 is YFSETQ. Trimming shortened V by 4 bases and J by 4 bases, and 11 bases separated the two germline ends. For the CDR3, the DNA is TGCGCCAGCAGCGCGGACACGGTTAATGAAAAACTGTTTTTT. The encoded protein is CASSADTVNEKLFF.

The genes are TRBV28 and TRBJ1-1, with D perhaps TRBD1 (6 bases). This CDR3 is 14 amino acids long. Trimming took 8 bases from V and 1 from J, leaving 14 bases between them. Germline CDR1 and CDR2: MDHEN and SYDVKM. The CDR3 DNA reads as TGTGCCAGCGCACCGGGGGGGGCGAACACTGAAGCTTTCTTT. Protein: CASAPGGANTEAFF. Using reference TRBV28 and TRBJ1-1 for the parts outside the CDR3, the full variable domain is DVKVTQSSRYLVKRTGEKVFLECVQDMDHENMFWYRQDPGLGLRLIYFSYDVKMKEKGDIPEGYSVSREKKERFSLILESASTNQTSMYLCASAPGGANTEAFFGQGTRLTVV.

The CDR3 spells CASSPMSGGYEQYF. The CDR3 DNA sequence: TGTGCCAGCTCACCAATGAGCGGGGGTTACGAGCAGTACTTC. V gene TRBV18 combines with J gene TRBJ2-7; 8 bases are a match to TRBD2. Germline V gene data show CDR1 as KGHSH and CDR2 as LQKENI. This CDR3 has 14 amino acids. V trimming: 2 bases; J trimming: 4 bases; junction bases outside the gene matches: 4.

This chain links TRBV7-8 with TRBJ1-1; possible D gene TRBD1, 6 bases. The CDR3 length is 16 residues. Germline V CDR1 and CDR2: SGHVS, FQNEAQ. V was clipped by 4 bases and J by 3 bases, with 18 bases between them. CDR3 in DNA: TGTGCCAGCAGCTCCAGGGGAGGGCGATTGGACACTGAAGCTTTCTTT. This codes for CASSSRGGRLDTEAFF. Variable domain in full (rest from reference TRBV7-8 and TRBJ1-1): GAGVSQSPRYKVAKRGQDVALRCDPISGHVSLFWYQQALGQGPEFLTYFQNEAQLDKSGLPSDRFFAERPEGSVSTLKIQRTQQEDSAVYLCASSSRGGRLDTEAFFGQGTRLTVV.

The V and J genes are TRBV7-9 and TRBJ1-1; 10 bases map to TRBD1. This CDR3 has 15 residues. Trimming took 3 bases from V and 3 from J; bases not matched to a gene: 4. Germline V CDR1 and CDR2: SEHNR, FQNEAQ (reference sequence). Here the CDR3 DNA reads TGTGCCAGCAGCTTCCCGGGACAGGGGTACACTGAAGCTTTCTTT. This gives the protein CASSFPGQGYTEAFF.

The chain is built from TRBV5-6 and TRBJ1-1, with D perhaps matching TRBD1 (6 bases). Germline V gene data show CDR1 as SGHDT and CDR2 as YYEEEE. The ends were cut back, 3 bases at V and 1 base at J, with 13 bases in the middle. This CDR3 is 15 amino acids long. CDR3 sequence (DNA): TGTGCCAGCAGCTCAAAAACAGGGTGGAACACTGAAGCTTTCTTT. Residues: CASSSKTGWNTEAFF.

The V gene is TRBV28, the J gene TRBJ1-2, with 7 bases that match TRBD1. J lost 8 bases, V lost 6 bases, and 12 bases had no gene match. This CDR3 region has 14 residues. In germline, CDR1 is MDHEN, CDR2 SYDVKM. In nucleotides, the CDR3 is TGTGCCAGCAGCCGAACTAGGGGGCGCTACGGCTACACCTTC. Translated, it gives CASSRTRGRYGYTF.

This clone was counted only a few times. This sequence joins TRBV29-1 and TRBJ2-3, with 8 bases identical to TRBD2. The germline gives CDR1 SQVTM, CDR2 ANQGSEA. CDR3 length equals 12 residues. CDR3 sequence (DNA): TGCAGTCCTCCTCCGTCGGGGGGGGAGCAGTATTTT. This gives the protein CSPPPSGGEQYF.

This clone was detected only a few times. The rearrangement uses TRBV28 and TRBJ2-1; TRBD2 matches at 7 bases. The CDR3 length is 15 residues. CDR1 and CDR2 (germline): MDHEN, SYDVKM. Trimming at V came to 6 bases and at J to 4 bases, leaving 9 bases not matched to a gene. CDR3 bases: TGTGCCAGCAGGTCGGCGGCGGGAGATTACAATGAGCAGTTCTTC. Protein product: CASRSAAGDYNEQFF.